Sequencing of this TCR beta chain was carried out in a study of OX40 agonist ivuxolimab in advanced cancers. Here immunoSEQ multiplex PCR was the method, and the copy in TCRdb shows in-frame clones only, minus some. Of 50,000 to 85,000 clones listed, roughly 90% are singletons. The V gene's germline CDR1 is SQVTM and CDR2 ANQGSEA. V was clipped by 7 bases and J by 9 bases; unmatched bases: 9. The CDR3 has 12 amino acids. J is TRBJ2-1 and V is TRBV29-1, with TRBD1 identical over 7 bases. The sequence was collected from an adult with an advanced solid tumor such as melanoma, head and neck, liver or kidney cancer. This sample comprised CD4+ or CD8+ T cells sorted from blood, obtained in a trial of the OX40 agonist ivuxolimab. The CDR3 region has the DNA TGCAGCGGAAACAGGGGTTCGCCTGAGCAGTTCTTC. It specifies CSGNRGSPEQFF.